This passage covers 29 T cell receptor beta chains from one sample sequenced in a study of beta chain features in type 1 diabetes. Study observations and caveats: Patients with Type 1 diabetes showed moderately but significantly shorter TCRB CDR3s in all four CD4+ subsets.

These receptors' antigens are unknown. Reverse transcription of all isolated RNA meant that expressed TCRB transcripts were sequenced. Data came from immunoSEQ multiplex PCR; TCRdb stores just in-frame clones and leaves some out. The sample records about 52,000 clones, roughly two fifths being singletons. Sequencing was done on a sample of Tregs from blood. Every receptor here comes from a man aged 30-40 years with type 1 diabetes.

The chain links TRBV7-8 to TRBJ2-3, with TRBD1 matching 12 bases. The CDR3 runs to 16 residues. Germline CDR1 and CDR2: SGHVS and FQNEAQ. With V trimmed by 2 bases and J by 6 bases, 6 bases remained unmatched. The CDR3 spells CASSLRGQGALDTQYF. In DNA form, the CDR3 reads TGTGCCAGCAGCTTAAGGGGACAGGGGGCGCTTGATACGCAGTATTTT.

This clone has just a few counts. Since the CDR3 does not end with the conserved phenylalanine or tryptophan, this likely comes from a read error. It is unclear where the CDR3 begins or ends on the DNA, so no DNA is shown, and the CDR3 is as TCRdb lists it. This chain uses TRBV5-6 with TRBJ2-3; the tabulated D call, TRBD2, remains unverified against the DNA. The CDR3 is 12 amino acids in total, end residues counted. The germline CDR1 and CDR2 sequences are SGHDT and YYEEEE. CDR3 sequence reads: CASSFGREAPYN.

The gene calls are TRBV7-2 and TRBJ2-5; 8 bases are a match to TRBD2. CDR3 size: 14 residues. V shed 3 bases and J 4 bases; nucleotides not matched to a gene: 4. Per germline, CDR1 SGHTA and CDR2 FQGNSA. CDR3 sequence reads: CASSLGLAGETQYF. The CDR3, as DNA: TGTGCCAGCAGCTTGGGCCTAGCGGGAGAGACCCAGTACTTC.

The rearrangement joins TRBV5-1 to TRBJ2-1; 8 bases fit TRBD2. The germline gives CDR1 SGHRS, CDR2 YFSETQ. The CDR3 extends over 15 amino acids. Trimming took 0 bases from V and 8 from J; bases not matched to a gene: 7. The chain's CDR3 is CASSLGSGSFYEQFF. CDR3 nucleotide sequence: TGCGCCAGCAGCTTGGGAAGCGGGAGCTTCTATGAGCAGTTCTTC.

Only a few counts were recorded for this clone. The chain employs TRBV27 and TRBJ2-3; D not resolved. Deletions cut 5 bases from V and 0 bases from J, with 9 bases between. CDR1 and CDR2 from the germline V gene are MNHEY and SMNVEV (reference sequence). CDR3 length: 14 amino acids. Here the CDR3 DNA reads TGTGCCAGCAGTCAGACTTATAGCACAGATACGCAGTATTTT. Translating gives CASSQTYSTDTQYF.

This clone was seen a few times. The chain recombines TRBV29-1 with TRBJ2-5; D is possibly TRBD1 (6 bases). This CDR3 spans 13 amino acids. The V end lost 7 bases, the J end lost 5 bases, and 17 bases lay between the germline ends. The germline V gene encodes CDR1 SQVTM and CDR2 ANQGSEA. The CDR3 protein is CSAGQGMGETQYF. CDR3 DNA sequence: TGCAGCGCTGGGCAGGGGATGGGGGAGACCCAGTACTTC.

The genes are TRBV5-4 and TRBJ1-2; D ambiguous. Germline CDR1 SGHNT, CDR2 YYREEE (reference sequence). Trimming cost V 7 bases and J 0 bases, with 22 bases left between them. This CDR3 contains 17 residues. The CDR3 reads CASGSKGTVAANYGYTF. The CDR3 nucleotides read TGTGCCAGCGGATCTAAAGGAACAGTCGCAGCTAACTATGGCTACACCTTC. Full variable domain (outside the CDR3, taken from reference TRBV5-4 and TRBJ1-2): ETGVTQSPTHLIKTRGQQVTLRCSSQSGHNTVSWYQQALGQGPQFIFQYYREEENGRGNFPPRFSGLQFPNYSSELNVNALELDDSALYLCASGSKGTVAANYGYTFGSGTRLTVV.

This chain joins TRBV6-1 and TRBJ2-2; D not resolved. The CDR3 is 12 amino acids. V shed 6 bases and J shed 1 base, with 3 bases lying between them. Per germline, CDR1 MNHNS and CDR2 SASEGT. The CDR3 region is CASRRNTGELFF. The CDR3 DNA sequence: TGTGCCAGCAGGAGGAACACCGGGGAGCTGTTTTTT.

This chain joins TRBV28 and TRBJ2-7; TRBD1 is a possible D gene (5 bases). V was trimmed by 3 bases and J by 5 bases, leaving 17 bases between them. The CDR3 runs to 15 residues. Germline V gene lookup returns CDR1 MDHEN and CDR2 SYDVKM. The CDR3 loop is CASSFEHSGLDEQYF. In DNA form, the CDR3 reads TGTGCCAGCAGTTTTGAGCACTCAGGGTTAGACGAGCAGTACTTC.

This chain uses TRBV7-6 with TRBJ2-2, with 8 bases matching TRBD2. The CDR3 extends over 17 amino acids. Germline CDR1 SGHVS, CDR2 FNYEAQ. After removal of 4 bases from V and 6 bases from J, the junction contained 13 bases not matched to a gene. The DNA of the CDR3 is TGTGCCAGCAGCTCTCAGACCCCAGGGACTAGTTCCGGGGAGCTGTTTTTT. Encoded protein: CASSSQTPGTSSGELFF.

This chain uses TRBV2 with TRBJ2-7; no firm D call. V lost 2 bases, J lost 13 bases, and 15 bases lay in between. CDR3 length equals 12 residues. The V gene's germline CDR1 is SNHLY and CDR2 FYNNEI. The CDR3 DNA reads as TGTGCCAGCAGTGAAAGGCGGAAGTTGATATACTTC. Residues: CASSERRKLIYF.

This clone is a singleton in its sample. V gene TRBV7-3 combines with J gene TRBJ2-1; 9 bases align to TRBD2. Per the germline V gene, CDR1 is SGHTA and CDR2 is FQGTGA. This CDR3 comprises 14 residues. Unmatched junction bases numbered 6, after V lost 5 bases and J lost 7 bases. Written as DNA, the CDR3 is TGTGCCAGCAGCCTCAATAGCGGGAGTAATGAGCAGTTCTTC. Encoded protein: CASSLNSGSNEQFF.

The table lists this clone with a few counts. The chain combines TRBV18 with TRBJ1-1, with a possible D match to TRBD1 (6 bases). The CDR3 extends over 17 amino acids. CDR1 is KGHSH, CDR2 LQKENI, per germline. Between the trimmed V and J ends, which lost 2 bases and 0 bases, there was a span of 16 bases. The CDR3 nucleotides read TGTGCCAGCTCACCAGCGGGGGGCAGGCCCCTGAACACTGAAGCTTTCTTT. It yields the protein CASSPAGGRPLNTEAFF.

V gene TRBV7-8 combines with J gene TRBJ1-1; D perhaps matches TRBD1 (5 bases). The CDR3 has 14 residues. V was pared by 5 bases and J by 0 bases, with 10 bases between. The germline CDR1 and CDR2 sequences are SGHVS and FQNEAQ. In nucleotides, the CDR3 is TGTGCCAGCAGCCAGACAGAGCTGAACACTGAAGCTTTCTTT. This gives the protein CASSQTELNTEAFF.

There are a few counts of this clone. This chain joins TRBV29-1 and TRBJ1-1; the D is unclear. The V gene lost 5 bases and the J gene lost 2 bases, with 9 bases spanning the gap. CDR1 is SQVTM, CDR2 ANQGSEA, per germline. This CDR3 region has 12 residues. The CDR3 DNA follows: TGCAGCGTTTGGCAGTTAAACACTGAAGCTTTCTTT. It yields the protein CSVWQLNTEAFF.

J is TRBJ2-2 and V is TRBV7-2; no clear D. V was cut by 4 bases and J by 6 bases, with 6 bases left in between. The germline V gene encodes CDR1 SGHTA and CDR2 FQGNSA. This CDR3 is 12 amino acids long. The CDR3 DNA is TGTGCCAGCAGCTCCCCTCCCGGGGAGCTGTTTTTT. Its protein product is CASSSPPGELFF.

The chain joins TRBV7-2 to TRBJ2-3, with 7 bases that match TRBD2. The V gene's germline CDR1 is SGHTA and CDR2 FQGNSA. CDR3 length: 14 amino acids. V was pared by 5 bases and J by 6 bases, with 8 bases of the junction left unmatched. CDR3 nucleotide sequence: TGTGCCAGCAGCCCCCGACTAGCTTCTGATACGCAGTATTTT. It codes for CASSPRLASDTQYF.

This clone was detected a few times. The CDR3 sequence: CASSPLSYEQYF. Here the CDR3 DNA reads TGTGCCAGCAGCCCCCTTAGCTACGAGCAGTACTTC. The chain couples TRBV7-6 to TRBJ2-7; D is ambiguous. CDR1 is SGHVS and CDR2 is FNYEAQ in the germline V gene. The CDR3 sequence is 12 residues long. Trimming cost V 5 bases and J 3 bases, with 8 bases left between them.

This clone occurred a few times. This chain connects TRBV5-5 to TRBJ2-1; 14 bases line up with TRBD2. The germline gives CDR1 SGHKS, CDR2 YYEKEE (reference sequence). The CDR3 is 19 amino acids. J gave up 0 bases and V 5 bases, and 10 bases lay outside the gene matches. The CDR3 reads CASSQPGLAGATSYNEQFF. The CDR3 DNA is TGTGCCAGCAGTCAACCGGGACTAGCGGGGGCGACCTCCTACAATGAGCAGTTCTTC.

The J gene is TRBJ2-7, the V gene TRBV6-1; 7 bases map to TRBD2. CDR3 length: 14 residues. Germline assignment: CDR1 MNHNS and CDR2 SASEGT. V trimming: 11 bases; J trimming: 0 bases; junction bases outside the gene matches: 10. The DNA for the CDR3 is TGTGCCGGGGGGGTTGGGGCAAACTCCTACGAGCAGTACTTC. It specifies CAGGVGANSYEQYF.

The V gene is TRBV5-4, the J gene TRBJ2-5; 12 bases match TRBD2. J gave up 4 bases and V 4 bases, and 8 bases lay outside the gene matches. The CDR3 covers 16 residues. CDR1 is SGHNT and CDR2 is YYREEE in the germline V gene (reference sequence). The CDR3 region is CASSDTSGRLAETQYF. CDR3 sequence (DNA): TGTGCCAGCAGCGATACTAGCGGGAGGTTGGCAGAGACCCAGTACTTC. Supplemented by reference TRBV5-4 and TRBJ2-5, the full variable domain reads ETGVTQSPTHLIKTRGQQVTLRCSSQSGHNTVSWYQQALGQGPQFIFQYYREEENGRGNFPPRFSGLQFPNYSSELNVNALELDDSALYLCASSDTSGRLAETQYFGPGTRLLVL.

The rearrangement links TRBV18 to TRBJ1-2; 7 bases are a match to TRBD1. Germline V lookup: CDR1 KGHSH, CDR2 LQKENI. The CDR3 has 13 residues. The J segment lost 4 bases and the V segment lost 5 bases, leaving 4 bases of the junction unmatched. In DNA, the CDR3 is TGTGCCAGCTCAGAGACAGGGATCTATGGCTACACCTTC. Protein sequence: CASSETGIYGYTF.

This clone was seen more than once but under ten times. The CDR3 DNA reads TGTGCCAGCTCACCAACAGGGAACAATGAGCAGTTCTTC. Translating it yields CASSPTGNNEQFF. The chain couples TRBV18 to TRBJ2-1, with D possibly being TRBD1 (6 bases). This CDR3 spans 13 amino acids. Trimming took off 2 bases at V and 5 bases at J, with 7 bases between the two ends. Germline loops: CDR1 KGHSH, CDR2 LQKENI.

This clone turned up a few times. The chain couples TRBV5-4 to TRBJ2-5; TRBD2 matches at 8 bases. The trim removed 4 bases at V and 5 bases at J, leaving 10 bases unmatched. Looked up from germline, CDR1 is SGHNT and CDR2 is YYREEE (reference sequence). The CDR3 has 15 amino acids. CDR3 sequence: CASSRGGAGGETQYF. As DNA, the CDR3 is TGTGCCAGCAGCCGAGGGGGGGCGGGAGGTGAGACCCAGTACTTC.

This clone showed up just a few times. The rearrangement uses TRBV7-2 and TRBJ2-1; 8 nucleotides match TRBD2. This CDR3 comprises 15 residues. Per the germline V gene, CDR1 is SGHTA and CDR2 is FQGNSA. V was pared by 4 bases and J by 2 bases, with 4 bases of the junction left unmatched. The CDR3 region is CASSSSGSAYNEQFF. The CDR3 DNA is TGTGCCAGCAGCTCAAGCGGGAGTGCCTACAATGAGCAGTTCTTC.

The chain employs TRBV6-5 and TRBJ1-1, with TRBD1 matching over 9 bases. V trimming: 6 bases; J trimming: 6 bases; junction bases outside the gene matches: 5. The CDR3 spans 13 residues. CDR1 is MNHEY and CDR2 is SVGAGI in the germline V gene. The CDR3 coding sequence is TGTGCCAGCAGCGGACAGGGGCGCGCTGAAGCTTTCTTT. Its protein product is CASSGQGRAEAFF.

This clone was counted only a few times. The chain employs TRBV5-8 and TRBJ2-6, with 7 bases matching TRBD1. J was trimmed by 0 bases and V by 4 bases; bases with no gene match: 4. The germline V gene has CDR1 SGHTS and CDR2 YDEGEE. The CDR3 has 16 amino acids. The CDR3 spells CASSASGGSGANVLTF. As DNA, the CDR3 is TGTGCCAGCAGCGCATCAGGGGGCTCTGGGGCCAACGTCCTGACTTTC.

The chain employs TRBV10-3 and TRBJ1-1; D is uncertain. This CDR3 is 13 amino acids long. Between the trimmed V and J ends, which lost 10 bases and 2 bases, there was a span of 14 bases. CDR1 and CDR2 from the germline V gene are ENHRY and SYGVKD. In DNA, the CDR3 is TGTGCCACCAAAACAGATGAAAACACTGAAGCTTTCTTT. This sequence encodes CATKTDENTEAFF.

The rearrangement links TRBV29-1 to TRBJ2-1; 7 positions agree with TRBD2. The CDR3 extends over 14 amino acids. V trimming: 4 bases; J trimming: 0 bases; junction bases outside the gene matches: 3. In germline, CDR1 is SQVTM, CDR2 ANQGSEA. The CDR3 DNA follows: TGCAGCGTTGTCGGCGGGAGCTCCTACAATGAGCAGTTCTTC. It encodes CSVVGGSSYNEQFF.